These 9 T cell receptor beta chains originate from one sample sequenced in a study of T-cell memory formation after mild COVID-19. TCRdb re-called the 5' RACE reads through MiXCR, storing one row per CDR3 protein. The sample comprises about 55,000 distinct CDR3 sequences, around a quarter of which are singletons, and approximately 39% rests with the top ten. Sequenced sample: PBMCs or a T cell subset sorted from them (not recorded which). These receptors were obtained from a man in his late teens or twenties who had mild COVID-19 (a few samples of this study predate the infection). Cell type and time point are not known.

The chain has TRBV6-1 and TRBJ2-1, with 7 bases lining up with TRBD2. The CDR3 contains 15 residues. Germline CDR1 is MNHNS and CDR2 is SASEGT. Losses at the gene ends were 7 bases for V and 3 bases for J; bases not matched to a gene: 9. The CDR3 nucleotides read TGTGCCAGCAATGACGGGGCGGGGGACTACAATGAGCAGTTCTTC. This sequence encodes CASNDGAGDYNEQFF.

This clonotype turned up a few times. The genes are TRBV15 and TRBJ2-1; 7 nucleotides match TRBD1. The CDR3 is 15 amino acids. Germline V gene lookup returns CDR1 LNHNV and CDR2 YYDKDF (reference sequence). V was pared by 0 bases and J by 6 bases, with 5 bases of the junction left unmatched. This chain's CDR3 is CATSRETGTANEQFF. DNA of the CDR3: TGTGCCACCAGCAGAGAAACGGGGACAGCCAATGAGCAGTTCTTC.

This clonotype was seen only a few times. This chain connects TRBV27 to TRBJ2-1, with 9 positions matching TRBD1. With V trimmed by 4 bases and J by 2 bases, 3 bases remained unmatched. This CDR3 has 15 residues. CDR1 is MNHEY and CDR2 is SMNVEV in the germline V gene (reference sequence). The CDR3 region is CASSYRQGAYNEQFF. The CDR3 DNA follows: TGTGCCAGCAGTTACAGACAGGGGGCCTACAATGAGCAGTTCTTC.

CDR3 amino acids: CASSLWTTHEQYF. CDR3 nucleotide sequence: TGCGCCAGCAGCTTGTGGACGACCCACGAGCAGTACTTC. This chain joins TRBV5-1 and TRBJ2-7; D ambiguous. Germline V gene lookup returns CDR1 SGHRS and CDR2 YFSETQ. V was trimmed by 1 base and J by 5 bases, leaving 10 bases between them. The CDR3 runs 13 residues.

This chain joins TRBV4-3 and TRBJ2-7, with TRBD1 matching over 8 bases. CDR3 length: 17 amino acids. V lost 0 bases to trimming and J lost 2 bases; unmatched junction nucleotides: 9. The V gene's germline CDR1 is LGHNA and CDR2 YSLEER. The CDR3 DNA is TGCGCCAGCAGCCAAGATGACAGGGGAAGTTTGGCCTACGAGCAGTACTTC. Its translation is CASSQDDRGSLAYEQYF.

The V and J genes are TRBV10-1 and TRBJ2-7; 9 bases match TRBD1. Looked up from germline, CDR1 is WNHNN and CDR2 is SYGVQD (reference sequence). CDR3 length: 15 amino acids. The V gene end was trimmed by 6 bases and the J gene end by 2 bases; junction bases not matched to a gene: 8. This CDR3 is CASSSTGTGTYEQYF. The CDR3 DNA follows: TGCGCCAGCAGCTCTACCGGGACAGGGACCTACGAGCAGTACTTC.

The V call is TRBV6-5, the J call TRBJ2-5, with 10 bases lining up with TRBD1. Losses at the gene ends were 8 bases for V and 1 base for J; bases not matched to a gene: 10. This CDR3 region has 16 residues. Germline CDR1 and CDR2: MNHEY and SVGAGI. CDR3 sequence (DNA): TGTGCCAGCTTTTGGGGACAGGGGACATCCCAAGAGACCCAGTACTTC. Amino acids: CASFWGQGTSQETQYF.

This chain's CDR3 is CASSVAGQGPGAEQYV. CDR3 nucleotides: TGTGCCAGCAGCGTAGCCGGTCAGGGGCCCGGGGCCGAGCAGTACGTC. The chain couples TRBV9 to TRBJ2-7, with D possibly matching TRBD1 (6 bases). The germline CDR1 and CDR2 sequences are SGDLS and YYNGEE. The CDR3 totals 16 residues. The V and J ends lost 0 bases and 6 bases respectively, with 19 bases between them.

The V and J genes are TRBV7-3 and TRBJ1-5, with D unresolved. V dropped 4 bases and J dropped 5 bases, with 9 bases sitting between them. CDR3 length: 13 residues. CDR1 and CDR2 from the germline V gene are SGHTA and FQGTGA. As DNA, the CDR3 is TGTGCCAGCAGCTCCTGGCCCGATCAGCCCCAGCATTTT. Translation: CASSSWPDQPQHF. Using reference TRBV7-3 and TRBJ1-5 for the parts outside the CDR3, the full variable domain is GAGVSQTPSNKVTEKGKYVELRCDPISGHTALYWYRQSLGQGPEFLIYFQGTGAADDSGLPNDRFFAVRPEGSVSTLKIQRTERGDSAVYLCASSSWPDQPQHFGDGTRLSIL.